What follows describes a single T cell receptor beta chain. This entry comes from a study of read filtering for tumor transcriptome and immune sequencing. Across the study: Transcriptome libraries were built from DNase-treated RNA.

The CDR3 is 12 residues long. The germline CDR1 and CDR2 sequences are MDHEN and SYDVKM. Between the trimmed V and J ends, which lost 10 bases and 8 bases, there was a span of 15 bases. From roughly 390 ng of RNA, a library with molecular barcoded alpha/delta and beta/gamma adaptors was made. TCRdb redid the calling of the reads with MiXCR, one entry per CDR3 protein. In the table there are 94,000 or so distinct CDR3 sequences, about 12% of which are singletons. The sequence was obtained from a donor at least 40 years old with multiple myeloma. Sequenced: a population of CD138-negative cells sorted from bone marrow. The rearrangement uses TRBV28 and TRBJ2-1; D might be TRBD2 (7 bases). CDR3 sequence: CAIKGGADEQFF. CDR3 nucleotides: TGTGCCATCAAGGGGGGGGCCGATGAGCAGTTCTTC.